What follows are 19 T cell receptor beta chains derived from one specimen sequenced in a study of T cells in Graves' hyperthyroidism and ophthalmopathy. Amplification of TCR beta CDR3 regions was performed using RNA transcripts as template. RT-PCR in the first round (using the HTBI primer set) targeted the TCR CDR3. TCRdb passed the multiplex PCR reads through MiXCR, listing each CDR3 protein once. The table shows approximately 150,000 distinct CDR3 sequences, with about 9.4% occurring only once. Input material: blood. The source of these receptors is a woman aged 18-35 years with Graves' hyperthyroidism that later progressed to Graves' ophthalmopathy.

The chain couples TRBV19 to TRBJ1-3, with a tentative D call TRBD1 (5 bases). Between the trimmed V and J ends, which lost 5 bases and 5 bases, there was a span of 19 bases. Germline CDR1 LNHDA, CDR2 SQIVND (reference sequence). The CDR3 is 16 amino acids. As DNA, the CDR3 is TGTGCCAGTAGTGGGACCTCCGGGTTATTTAGAAACACCATATATTTT. Its protein is CASSGTSGLFRNTIYF.

In this sample, this clonotype turned up many times. The chain couples TRBV28 to TRBJ1-2; D unresolved. Trimming removed 5 bases at V and 0 bases at J, with 7 bases between. Germline assignment: CDR1 MDHEN and CDR2 SYDVKM. This CDR3 has 13 residues. The CDR3 here is CASSTSPNYGYTF. CDR3 sequence (DNA): TGTGCCAGCAGTACTTCCCCTAACTATGGCTACACCTTC.

The gene calls are TRBV6-4 and TRBJ2-1; TRBD2 matches at 9 bases. In germline, CDR1 is MRHNA, CDR2 SNTAGT. The CDR3 runs to 14 residues. V trimming: 3 bases; J trimming: 3 bases; junction bases outside the gene matches: 0. CDR3 bases: TGTGCCAGCAGTGAGCGGGAGGGCTACAATGAGCAGTTCTTC. As protein: CASSEREGYNEQFF.

This clonotype was recorded many times. This chain uses TRBV6-1 with TRBJ2-5, with 7 bases that match TRBD1. V was clipped by 5 bases and J by 5 bases; unmatched bases: 8. This CDR3 has 14 residues. Germline V lookup: CDR1 MNHNS, CDR2 SASEGT. DNA for the CDR3: TGTGCCAGCAGTTTCCGGGACAGTCCCGAGACCCAGTACTTC. Protein: CASSFRDSPETQYF.

This clonotype was found many times. This chain uses TRBV7-2 with TRBJ2-2, with 9 bases fitting TRBD2. CDR3 length: 15 residues. V was pared by 1 base and J by 8 bases, with 5 bases of the junction left unmatched. CDR1 is SGHTA and CDR2 is FQGNSA in the germline V gene. As DNA, the CDR3 is TGTGCCAGCAGCTTAGGGGGGACTAGCCGAGGGGAGCTGTTTTTT. Protein sequence: CASSLGGTSRGELFF.

This clonotype came up a few times. The rearrangement joins TRBV7-9 to TRBJ1-3; no definite D call. Germline assignment: CDR1 SEHNR and CDR2 FQNEAQ (reference sequence). The CDR3 covers 15 residues. Deletions cut 1 base from V and 0 bases from J, with 7 bases between. The chain's CDR3 is CASSLGLFSGNTIYF. The CDR3 DNA sequence: TGTGCCAGCAGCTTAGGGCTTTTCTCTGGAAACACCATATATTTT.

This clonotype was seen at least ten times. The rearrangement links TRBV9 to TRBJ1-1; D gene uncertain. CDR1 is SGDLS, CDR2 YYNGEE, per germline. Trimming stripped 0 bases from V and 1 base from J, with 7 bases between. The CDR3 consists of 14 residues. The CDR3 DNA reads TGTGCCAGCAGCGTAGTAAGCTCGAACACTGAAGCTTTCTTT. Protein: CASSVVSSNTEAFF. The full variable domain, with the rest looked up from reference TRBV9 and TRBJ1-1, is DSGVTQTPKHLITATGQRVTLRCSPRSGDLSVYWYQQSLDQGLQFLIQYYNGEERAKGNILERFSAQQFPDLHSELNLSSLELGDSALYFCASSVVSSNTEAFFGQGTRLTVV.

In this sample, this clonotype turned up many times. The chain carries TRBV11-2 and TRBJ1-2, with TRBD1 as a possible D gene (5 bases). Trimming shortened V by 3 bases and J by 6 bases, and 17 bases separated the two germline ends. CDR3 length: 15 amino acids. Germline V lookup: CDR1 SGHAT, CDR2 FQNNGV. The CDR3 nucleotides read TGTGCCAGCAGCTTCAATATCCTGGGGGGTGATGGCTACACCTTC. It yields the protein CASSFNILGGDGYTF.

This clonotype was recorded many times. This rearrangement joins TRBV20-1 to TRBJ1-2; weak D call: TRBD1 (5 bases). This CDR3 has 12 residues. Germline values: CDR1 DFQATT, CDR2 SNEGSKA (reference sequence). The V end lost 6 bases, the J end lost 8 bases, and 16 bases lay between the germline ends. The CDR3 DNA reads TGCAGTGCCCCCTTTGAGGGGCGAGGCTACACCTTC. Translated, it gives CSAPFEGRGYTF.

This clonotype was seen a handful of times. The gene calls are TRBV20-1 and TRBJ2-2; a weak D match, TRBD1 (5 bases). Trimming stripped 0 bases from V and 1 base from J, with 21 bases between. This CDR3 is built from 19 residues. Germline lookup yields CDR1 DFQATT and CDR2 SNEGSKA (reference sequence). Here the CDR3 reads CSARDTRNYRRLNTGELFF. CDR3 DNA sequence: TGCAGTGCTAGAGACACCAGGAATTACAGGAGACTGAACACCGGGGAGCTGTTTTTT.

Many counts were recorded for this clonotype. The V gene is TRBV20-1, the J gene TRBJ1-4; the D gene is possibly TRBD1 (6 bases). Germline lookup yields CDR1 DFQATT and CDR2 SNEGSKA (reference sequence). V was pared by 6 bases and J by 4 bases, with 24 bases between. This CDR3 is built from 17 residues. CDR3 DNA: TGCAGTGCATCCCGCATGGGGGCGCCGGGAGTTAATGAAAAACTGTTTTTT. This sequence encodes CSASRMGAPGVNEKLFF.

Notes on this clonotype: At one end, the junction sequence differs from germline, possibly due to a read error. The chain has TRBV18 and TRBJ2-7; 9 bases map to TRBD2. The CDR3 length is 17 residues. Germline V gene data show CDR1 as KGHSH and CDR2 as LQKENI. The CDR3 coding sequence is TGTGCCAGCTTACCAAACCAAGCGGGGGGAAGTATCTACGAGCAGTACTTC. It codes for CASLPNQAGGSIYEQYF. Full variable domain (rest looked up from reference TRBV18 and TRBJ2-7): NAGVMQNPRHLVRRRGQEARLRCSPMKGHSHVYWYRQLPEEGLKFMVYLQKENIIDESGMPKERFSAEFPKEGPSILRIQQVVRGDSAAYFCASLPNQAGGSIYEQYFGPGTRLTVT.

This clonotype was counted ten times or more. The V gene is TRBV2, the J gene TRBJ1-1; no clear D gene. In germline, CDR1 is SNHLY, CDR2 FYNNEI. Trimming shortened V by 4 bases and J by 0 bases, and 9 bases separated the two germline ends. The CDR3 runs 14 residues. In nucleotides, the CDR3 is TGTGCCAGCAGTGCAACAGCCATGAACACTGAAGCTTTCTTT. This sequence encodes CASSATAMNTEAFF.

V usage is TRBV19 and J usage is TRBJ2-7; 11 bases agree with TRBD2. Looked up from germline, CDR1 is LNHDA and CDR2 is SQIVND (reference sequence). V shed 5 bases, J shed 3 bases, and the junction held 6 bases outside the gene matches. The CDR3 loop spans 15 amino acids. CDR3 DNA sequence: TGTGCCAGTAGTCCCGCAACTAGCGGGAGCTACGAGCAGTACTTC. Its translation: CASSPATSGSYEQYF.

In its sample, this clonotype was seen many times. This chain's CDR3 is CASSFGLNNSPLHF. DNA for the CDR3: TGTGCCAGCAGTTTCGGTCTCAATAATTCACCCCTCCACTTT. The V and J genes are TRBV28 and TRBJ1-6; unclear D gene. The CDR3 is made up of 14 amino acids. Germline V CDR1 and CDR2: MDHEN, SYDVKM. V was clipped by 3 bases and J by 5 bases, with 8 bases between them.

This clonotype was counted many times. V is TRBV18 and J is TRBJ2-3; possibly TRBD1 for D (6 bases). Per germline, CDR1 KGHSH and CDR2 LQKENI. The CDR3 extends over 15 amino acids. Trimming took off 1 base at V and 8 bases at J, with 16 bases between the two ends. The DNA of the CDR3 is TGTGCCAGCTCACCACAATTCGGGGACACCGTTACGCAGTATTTT. It encodes CASSPQFGDTVTQYF. The full variable domain, its missing parts supplied by reference TRBV18 and TRBJ2-3, is NAGVMQNPRHLVRRRGQEARLRCSPMKGHSHVYWYRQLPEEGLKFMVYLQKENIIDESGMPKERFSAEFPKEGPSILRIQQVVRGDSAAYFCASSPQFGDTVTQYFGPGTRLTVL.

The V gene is TRBV19, the J gene TRBJ1-3; 8 nucleotides align to TRBD1. CDR1 and CDR2 (germline): LNHDA, SQIVND (reference sequence). The CDR3 sequence is 18 residues long. Trimming cost V 6 bases and J 5 bases; bases outside gene matches: 18. The CDR3 DNA reads as TGTGCCAGTAGCCCACCGTTAGGACTCGGACAGGGTAGAAACACCATATATTTT. It specifies CASSPPLGLGQGRNTIYF.

This clonotype was seen ten or more times. CDR3 bases: TGTGCCAGCAGTTCGAGCGCAAACTATGGCTACACCTTC. Its protein product is CASSSSANYGYTF. This chain connects TRBV7-9 to TRBJ1-2; no clear D. Trimming removed 6 bases from V and 2 bases from J, with 10 bases in between. The CDR3 sequence is 13 residues long. Looked up from germline, CDR1 is SEHNR and CDR2 is FQNEAQ (reference sequence).

The table lists this clonotype with many counts. J is TRBJ2-1 and V is TRBV20-1; D gene unclear. Per germline, CDR1 DFQATT and CDR2 SNEGSKA (reference sequence). The CDR3 extends over 13 amino acids. Trimming removed 3 bases at V and 0 bases at J, with 6 bases between. CDR3 nucleotide sequence: TGCAGTGCTAGGGCTACCTCCTACAATGAGCAGTTCTTC. Protein sequence: CSARATSYNEQFF.